This TCR beta chain is from a study of blood T cell repertoires in COVID-19. The ends lost 4 bases at V and 5 bases at J; junction bases unmatched: 7. The CDR3 is 14 residues long. CDR1 and CDR2 (germline): SGHRS, YFSETQ. In the original processing: By means of reference gene primer amplification, nucleated cell counts were estimated. Here immunoSEQ multiplex PCR was the method, and the copy in TCRdb shows in-frame clones only, minus some. V and J calls and clone size come straight from that table; D and trimming were deduced from the DNA. This sample has about 6,600 clones, with roughly nine tenths found just once.

This receptor was obtained from a human donor in a cohort sampled during active COVID-19. The donor label of this sample is uncertain. This chain connects TRBV5-1 to TRBJ2-7, with 9 bases identical to TRBD1. The specimen sequenced was peripheral blood. The CDR3 protein is CASSTGQGLDEQYF. As DNA, the CDR3 is TGCGCCAGCAGCACGGGACAGGGTCTCGACGAGCAGTACTTC.